Each of the 21 T cell receptor beta chains below was sequenced from the same sample in a study of regulatory T cells in long-lasting Graves disease (dated by TCRdb to the early 2020s). Libraries were built with multiplex PCR. The run used an Illumina HiSeq 4000. CDR3 regions were amplified by Arm-PCR with iRepertoire HTBI primers to construct TCR beta libraries. In TCRdb, the public reads were trimmed at Q25 with fastp and aligned with MiXCR, with productive beta chains retained. CDR3 protein sequences are deduplicated, and each keeps its most common genes and DNA. The sample has around 500,000 distinct CDR3 sequences on record, approximately 12% of them singletons. Roughly 8.2% of the sample belongs to the ten largest clones. In the paper's terms, the time point label means: newly diagnosed GD, antithyroid drugs for less than 3 months. For both TCR sequencing and RNA sequencing, RNA was extracted from PBMCs using TRIzol.

In addition, the sample was reused for a study of T cells in Graves' hyperthyroidism and ophthalmopathy.

The starting material was peripheral blood mononuclear cells (PBMCs), obtained at new diagnosis, from a patient treated with antithyroid drugs. The source is a woman aged 25 to 39 with Graves disease. Donor details come from another sample of the same person, matched by shared clones.

This clonotype has at least ten counts. The chain is built from TRBV27 and TRBJ2-7; 7 bases are shared with TRBD1. Germline V lookup: CDR1 MNHEY, CDR2 SMNVEV (reference sequence). The J segment lost 6 bases and the V segment lost 2 bases, leaving 7 bases of the junction unmatched. The CDR3 runs 14 residues. This CDR3 reads CASSLDPTGPEQYF. CDR3 in DNA: TGTGCCAGCAGTTTAGACCCGACAGGGCCCGAGCAGTACTTC.

This clonotype was counted between two and nine times. This could be a read error, since a much larger clone is one nucleotide away. The chain recombines TRBV28 with TRBJ1-6; TRBD1 matches at 8 bases. CDR1 and CDR2 (germline): MDHEN, SYDVKM. CDR3 length: 17 amino acids. The J segment lost 4 bases and the V segment lost 8 bases, leaving 13 bases of the junction unmatched. CDR3 loop: CASPPGTGAVYNSPLHF. The CDR3 nucleotides are TGTGCCAGCCCTCCGGGGACAGGCGCTGTTTATAATTCACCCCTCCACTTT.

This clonotype was seen repeatedly, ten times or more. V usage is TRBV7-2 and J usage is TRBJ2-3, with a weak D call TRBD1 (5 bases). Germline values: CDR1 SGHTA, CDR2 FQGNSA. Trimming pared 5 bases from V and 2 bases from J, leaving 17 bases between. The CDR3 is 16 amino acids. CDR3 DNA: TGTGCCAGCAGCCATGACAGCCCGCGCATCACAGATACGCAGTATTTT. Its protein product is CASSHDSPRITDTQYF.

The V gene is TRBV29-1, the J gene TRBJ1-1, with D uncertain. Per the germline V gene, CDR1 is SQVTM and CDR2 is ANQGSEA. CDR3 size: 15 residues. The germline V and J ends were trimmed by 3 bases and 3 bases, with 17 bases remaining between them. CDR3 loop: CSVDVPAGSDTEAFF. CDR3 coding DNA: TGCAGCGTTGATGTGCCCGCCGGTAGTGACACTGAAGCTTTCTTT.

V usage is TRBV20-1 and J usage is TRBJ1-2, with D unclear. Germline values: CDR1 DFQATT, CDR2 SNEGSKA (reference sequence). Trimming stripped 6 bases from V and 4 bases from J, with 9 bases between. The CDR3 spans 11 residues. The CDR3 DNA reads TGCAGTGCATACAACTCCTATGGCTACACCTTC. Translating gives CSAYNSYGYTF.

This clonotype was counted a few times. The rearrangement uses TRBV30 and TRBJ2-5; D may be TRBD1 (5 bases). There are 13 residues in the CDR3. Trimming cost V 2 bases and J 5 bases, with 12 bases left between them. Germline CDR1 GTSNPN, CDR2 SVGIG (reference sequence). This CDR3 reads CAWSQGPLETQYF. The CDR3 region has the DNA TGTGCCTGGAGTCAGGGCCCCCTGGAGACCCAGTACTTC.

This clonotype was recorded many times. This chain joins TRBV10-3 and TRBJ2-6, with D uncertain. V dropped 4 bases and J dropped 6 bases, with 4 bases sitting between them. The length of the CDR3 is 12 residues. In germline, CDR1 is ENHRY, CDR2 SYGVKD. As DNA, the CDR3 is TGTGCCATCAGTGGTACGGCCAACGTCCTGACTTTC. It specifies CAISGTANVLTF.

This clonotype occurred a few times. V and J are TRBV18 and TRBJ2-2, with D perhaps matching TRBD2 (5 bases). Germline CDR1 KGHSH, CDR2 LQKENI. CDR3 length equals 18 residues. V lost 3 bases, J lost 0 bases, and 17 bases lay in between. The CDR3 spells CASSPGVTPYANTGELFF. The CDR3 DNA follows: TGTGCCAGCTCACCCGGGGTGACACCATACGCGAACACCGGGGAGCTGTTTTTT.

The table lists this clonotype with many counts. Since no conserved phenylalanine or tryptophan closes the CDR3, a read error is the likely cause. This chain links TRBV28 with TRBJ2-7, with D perhaps TRBD2 (5 bases). The length of the CDR3 is 15 residues. CDR1 is MDHEN, CDR2 SYDVKM, per germline. V dropped 3 bases and J dropped 1 base, with 13 bases sitting between them. For the CDR3, the DNA is TGTGCCAGCAGTTTCCTCCCAGGACTGTCCTACGAGCAGTACCTC. It encodes CASSFLPGLSYEQYL.

In its sample, this clonotype was seen many times. The V call is TRBV6-1, the J call TRBJ2-5; TRBD2 agrees at 7 bases. The CDR3 length is 16 residues. The junction had 11 bases not matched to a gene; V was cut back by 2 bases and J by 5 bases. Per the germline V gene, CDR1 is MNHNS and CDR2 is SASEGT. The CDR3, as DNA: TGTGCCAGCAGTGAATCCATGGCGGGGGACTTGGAGACCCAGTACTTC. It is translated as CASSESMAGDLETQYF.

The chain couples TRBV12-3 or TRBV12-4 to TRBJ1-2; 7 nucleotides match TRBD1. CDR3 length: 14 amino acids. Losses at the gene ends were 1 base for V and 7 bases for J; bases not matched to a gene: 6. In DNA form, the CDR3 reads TGTGCCAGCAGTTTAGTGACAGGGAAAGGTGGCTACACCTTC. Translation gives CASSLVTGKGGYTF.

This clonotype has at least ten counts. V gene TRBV28 combines with J gene TRBJ2-5; 13 bases align to TRBD2. This CDR3 has 19 residues. Germline V gene sequence: CDR1 MDHEN, CDR2 SYDVKM. The V segment lost 6 bases and the J segment 0 bases; nucleotides outside the gene matches: 13. The CDR3 is CASSLPGLAGLYYQETQYF. The CDR3 DNA follows: TGTGCCAGCAGCTTACCGGGACTAGCGGGACTCTATTACCAAGAGACCCAGTACTTC.

This clonotype appeared many times. This sequence joins TRBV2 and TRBJ1-1, with TRBD1 matching over 8 bases. The germline V gene has CDR1 SNHLY and CDR2 FYNNEI. There are 14 residues in the CDR3. V was pared by 7 bases and J by 4 bases, with 8 bases of the junction left unmatched. The CDR3 DNA sequence: TGTGCCAGCATCGAGCAGGGGGCGCGCACTGAAGCTTTCTTT. Protein product: CASIEQGARTEAFF.

On this clonotype: A far larger clone is just one base off, so this is likely a read error. This chain connects TRBV2 to TRBJ2-1, with 11 bases fitting TRBD2. This CDR3 is built from 17 residues. Per the germline V gene, CDR1 is SNHLY and CDR2 is FYNNEI. CDR3 DNA: TGTGCCAGCAGTTTGTCTAGCGGGAGGACCGGGCGGAATGAGCAGTGCTTC. Protein sequence: CASSLSSGRTGRNEQCF. Full variable domain (remainder filled in from reference TRBV2 and TRBJ2-1): EPEVTQTPSHQVTQMGQEVILRCVPISNHLYFYWYRQILGQKVEFLVSFYNNEISEKSEIFDDQFSVERPDGSNFTLKIRSTKLEDSAMYFCASSLSSGRTGRNEQCFGPGTRLTVL.

In its sample, this clonotype was seen many times. The chain uses TRBV11-2 and TRBJ1-1; a possible D gene is TRBD1 (6 bases). Germline V gives CDR1 SGHAT, CDR2 FQNNGV. V dropped 1 base and J dropped 0 bases, with 9 bases sitting between them. The CDR3 is 15 amino acids. CDR3 in amino acids: CASSLAGAMNTEAFF. The DNA of the CDR3 is TGTGCCAGCAGCTTAGCAGGGGCGATGAACACTGAAGCTTTCTTT.

This clonotype was seen repeatedly, ten times or more. The DNA for the CDR3 is TGCAGCGTTGCTGATGGGGATTTAACGGGGGGCTACACTGAAGCTTTCTTT. Its translation: CSVADGDLTGGYTEAFF. The chain uses TRBV29-1 and TRBJ1-1; possible D gene TRBD1, 6 bases. Trimming removed 4 bases at V and 3 bases at J, with 24 bases between. Germline V CDR1 and CDR2: SQVTM, ANQGSEA. CDR3 length: 17 amino acids.

The chain couples TRBV5-1 to TRBJ2-5; the D call may be TRBD1 or TRBD2 (6 bases each). The V and J ends lost 0 bases and 7 bases respectively, with 16 bases between them. Germline loops: CDR1 SGHRS, CDR2 YFSETQ. The CDR3 loop spans 15 amino acids. The CDR3 coding sequence is TGCGCCAGCAGCTTGGTGGCGGAGGGGGACGGGACCCAGTACTTC. Translating it yields CASSLVAEGDGTQYF.

This clonotype was seen at least ten times. The chain employs TRBV6-2 or TRBV6-3 and TRBJ1-5; 7 nucleotides align to TRBD1. CDR3 length: 13 amino acids. V dropped 6 bases and J dropped 2; count of bases not matched to a gene: 1. Germline V gives CDR1 MNHEY, CDR2 SVGEGT. The CDR3 DNA follows: TGTGCCAGCAGAACAGGGGGCAATCAGCCCCAGCATTTT. It specifies CASRTGGNQPQHF.

V usage is TRBV20-1 and J usage is TRBJ2-7; unclear D gene. CDR1 is DFQATT and CDR2 is SNEGSKA in the germline V gene (reference sequence). Trimming removed 1 base at V and 4 bases at J, with 5 bases between. The CDR3 is made up of 11 amino acids. The CDR3 DNA reads as TGCAGTGCTAGAGCGGATTACGAGCAGTACTTC. It specifies CSARADYEQYF.

In this sample, this clonotype turned up many times. J is TRBJ1-1 and V is TRBV3-1; D unresolved. Looked up from germline, CDR1 is LGHDT and CDR2 is YNNKEL (reference sequence). V shed 5 bases and J shed 1 base, with 11 bases lying between them. The CDR3 totals 14 residues. CDR3 loop: CASSAHLSNTEAFF. CDR3 bases: TGTGCCAGCAGCGCCCACCTATCGAACACTGAAGCTTTCTTT.

This clonotype was found many times. V is TRBV4-3 and J is TRBJ2-7; the D call may be TRBD1 or TRBD2 (5 bases each). Trimming shortened V by 4 bases and J by 5 bases, and 21 bases separated the two germline ends. From germline, CDR1 is LGHNA and CDR2 YSLEER. The length of the CDR3 is 16 residues. CDR3 sequence reads: CASSRGVGTQRHEQYF. CDR3 nucleotide sequence: TGCGCCAGCAGCCGTGGAGTCGGGACCCAGCGGCACGAGCAGTACTTC.